The next 20 T cell receptor beta chains were all read from a single sample in a study of T cell responses to AZD1222 COVID-19 vaccine. Sequenced by immunoSEQ multiplex PCR; TCRdb stores in-frame clones only, minus some. The sample shows approximately 140,000 clones, about 89% of them seen only once. The material sequenced was peripheral blood, taken 28 days after the second dose of the MenACWY control vaccine. These receptors all stem from an adult who received the MenACWY meningococcal vaccine as a control.

V and J are TRBV5-3 and TRBJ1-2; TRBD1 matches at 7 bases. TRBV5-3 falls under the ORF class, with uncertain function. V was clipped by 4 bases and J by 8 bases; unmatched bases: 11. The CDR3 runs 14 residues. The CDR3 is CARSEWDSQLGYTF. The DNA for the CDR3 is TGTGCCAGAAGCGAATGGGACAGCCAGTTAGGCTACACCTTC.

The chain recombines TRBV21-1 with TRBJ2-7; whether TRBD1, the table's D call, matches the DNA was not checked. TRBV21-1 is a documented pseudogene. The CDR3 loop spans 15 amino acids. In DNA form, the CDR3 reads TGTGCCAGCAGCAAAGAGGGGACAGGGAGAAACGAGCAGTACTTC. Its translation is CASSKEGTGRNEQYF.

A single count supports this clone. The J gene is TRBJ1-5, the V gene TRBV28; no reliable D call. There are 14 residues in the CDR3. V was clipped by 4 bases and J by 3 bases, with 10 bases between them. Per the germline V gene, CDR1 is MDHEN and CDR2 is SYDVKM. The CDR3 DNA is TGTGCCAGCAGTTCGGAGGGAGTCAATCAGCCCCAGCATTTT. Amino acids: CASSSEGVNQPQHF.

The chain has TRBV2 and TRBJ2-3; D remains unclear. Germline V CDR1 and CDR2: SNHLY, FYNNEI. This CDR3 region has 12 residues. V was trimmed by 6 bases and J by 2 bases, leaving 6 bases between them. The CDR3 nucleotides are TGTGCCAGCAGAACACTCACAGATACGCAGTATTTT. Residues: CASRTLTDTQYF.

The rearrangement uses TRBV19 and TRBJ2-1, with unresolved D. V gave up 2 bases and J gave up 9 bases, with 14 bases separating them. There are 14 residues in the CDR3. The germline V gene encodes CDR1 LNHDA and CDR2 SQIVND (reference sequence). The CDR3 sequence: CASSISATASEQFF. DNA of the CDR3: TGTGCCAGTAGTATAAGTGCTACGGCTAGTGAGCAGTTCTTC.

This sequence joins TRBV28 and TRBJ1-2; D ambiguous. Germline values: CDR1 MDHEN, CDR2 SYDVKM. The ends were cut back, 8 bases at V and 2 bases at J, with 9 bases in the middle. The CDR3 covers 12 residues. The CDR3 DNA is TGTGCCAGCTCCCGGGAGAACTATGGCTACACCTTC. This gives the protein CASSRENYGYTF.

This rearrangement joins TRBV10-3 to TRBJ1-6, with 11 bases matching TRBD1. Trimming at V came to 9 bases and at J to 9 bases, leaving 7 bases not matched to a gene. CDR3 size: 14 residues. Germline loops: CDR1 ENHRY, CDR2 SYGVKD. The CDR3 loop reads CAISGTGGSSPLHF. Written as DNA, the CDR3 is TGTGCCATTTCCGGGACAGGGGGTTCTTCACCCCTCCACTTT.

V usage is TRBV5-1 and J usage is TRBJ2-1, with D possibly matching TRBD2 (7 bases). Per the germline V gene, CDR1 is SGHRS and CDR2 is YFSETQ. The length of the CDR3 is 14 residues. V was trimmed by 4 bases and J by 5 bases, leaving 13 bases between them. CDR3 region: CASSGGGRDNEQFF. Written as DNA, the CDR3 is TGCGCCAGCAGCGGGGGGGGCCGGGACAATGAGCAGTTCTTC.

The V and J genes are TRBV19 and TRBJ1-6; D unclear. The CDR3 runs to 14 residues. The germline gives CDR1 LNHDA, CDR2 SQIVND (reference sequence). Trimming stripped 3 bases from V and 5 bases from J, with 8 bases between. DNA for the CDR3: TGTGCCAGTAGTATGGCGGGAAATAATTCACCCCTCCACTTT. Protein: CASSMAGNNSPLHF.

The chain combines TRBV28 with TRBJ1-1, with D tentatively TRBD1 (6 bases). The CDR3 extends over 14 amino acids. Germline CDR1 is MDHEN and CDR2 is SYDVKM. Trimming shortened V by 4 bases and J by 1 base, and 10 bases separated the two germline ends. CDR3 in DNA: TGTGCCAGCAGTTCCCTGACAGGGAACACTGAAGCTTTCTTT. Translation gives CASSSLTGNTEAFF.

The CDR3 spells CASSLMGSGSGNNEQFF. The DNA for the CDR3 is TGCGCCAGCAGCTTGATGGGCAGCGGGTCGGGGAACAATGAGCAGTTCTTC. This sequence joins TRBV5-1 and TRBJ2-1; D may be TRBD2 (6 bases). In germline, CDR1 is SGHRS, CDR2 YFSETQ. V dropped 1 base and J dropped 5 bases, with 19 bases sitting between them. The CDR3 has 17 residues.

The genes are TRBV12-3 or TRBV12-4 and TRBJ1-5, with TRBD1 as a possible D gene (6 bases). The CDR3 is 13 residues long. Trimming pared 7 bases from V and 3 bases from J, leaving 10 bases between. The chain's CDR3 is CASTGQNNQPQHF. Written as DNA, the CDR3 is TGTGCCAGCACCGGACAGAACAATCAGCCCCAGCATTTT.

The V call is TRBV9, the J call TRBJ2-2, with D uncertain. The germline V and J ends were trimmed by 4 bases and 2 bases, with 9 bases remaining between them. Germline CDR1 and CDR2: SGDLS and YYNGEE. CDR3 length: 14 residues. The CDR3 DNA follows: TGTGCCAGCAGCCGGAACAGTAACACCGGGGAGCTGTTTTTT. As protein: CASSRNSNTGELFF. The full variable domain, with the rest looked up from reference TRBV9 and TRBJ2-2, is DSGVTQTPKHLITATGQRVTLRCSPRSGDLSVYWYQQSLDQGLQFLIQYYNGEERAKGNILERFSAQQFPDLHSELNLSSLELGDSALYFCASSRNSNTGELFFGEGSRLTVL.

The CDR3 DNA follows: TGTGCCAGCAGCCAAGACTATGGCTACACCTTC. Amino acids: CASSQDYGYTF. V is TRBV3-1 (or the pseudogene TRBV3-2) and J is TRBJ1-2, with D uncertain. The CDR3 is made up of 11 amino acids. Trimming cost V 0 bases and J 4 bases, with 0 bases left between them. The germline gives CDR1 LGHDT, CDR2 YNNKEL (reference sequence).

The rearrangement uses TRBV23-1 and TRBJ1-5; D is possibly TRBD1 (6 bases). Being an ORF, TRBV23-1 has a function that is uncertain. CDR3 length: 15 residues. V was clipped by 8 bases and J by 6 bases, with 20 bases between them. CDR3 protein: CASPRGRGGGQPQHF. As DNA, the CDR3 is TGCGCCAGCCCTAGGGGTAGGGGAGGGGGTCAGCCCCAGCATTTT.

The genes are TRBV2 and TRBJ2-7; 7 nucleotides agree with TRBD2. This CDR3 is built from 13 residues. Germline CDR1 and CDR2: SNHLY and FYNNEI. With 6 bases clipped from V and 3 bases from J, the junction kept 5 bases outside the gene matches. The chain's CDR3 is CASRSIAGYEQYF. Here the CDR3 DNA reads TGTGCCAGCAGATCCATAGCGGGCTACGAGCAGTACTTC.

This rearrangement joins TRBV7-8 to TRBJ2-5; D is unresolved. Per germline, CDR1 SGHVS and CDR2 FQNEAQ. Trimming took off 2 bases at V and 1 base at J, with 5 bases between the two ends. There are 13 residues in the CDR3. The CDR3 DNA sequence: TGTGCCAGCAGCTTATCCCCCCAAGAGACCCAGTACTTC. Its translation: CASSLSPQETQYF.

The chain carries TRBV30 and TRBJ1-6; D not certain. Germline assignment: CDR1 GTSNPN and CDR2 SVGIG (reference sequence). The V end was cut by 1 base, the J end by 9 bases, with 10 bases between. The CDR3 is made up of 13 amino acids. The CDR3 DNA sequence: TGTGCCTGGAGTGGGCAGGTTGGTTCACCCCTCCACTTT. Translation: CAWSGQVGSPLHF.

This chain links TRBV7-9 with TRBJ2-7; 9 positions agree with TRBD1. The CDR3 is made up of 15 amino acids. Germline V gene data show CDR1 as SEHNR and CDR2 as FQNEAQ (reference sequence). The V gene end was trimmed by 5 bases and the J gene end by 3 bases; junction bases not matched to a gene: 8. The CDR3 here is CASSGPGQGIYEQYF. CDR3 DNA sequence: TGTGCCAGCAGCGGACCGGGACAGGGTATCTACGAGCAGTACTTC.

The sample holds a few counts of this clone. This chain uses TRBV3-1 (or the pseudogene TRBV3-2) with TRBJ1-2, with 10 positions matching TRBD1. The germline V gene has CDR1 LGHDT and CDR2 YNNKEL (reference sequence). The ends lost 2 bases at V and 8 bases at J; junction bases unmatched: 8. This CDR3 has 15 amino acids. The CDR3 loop reads CASSQSDRGKWGYTF. CDR3 bases: TGTGCCAGCAGCCAATCGGACAGGGGGAAGTGGGGCTACACCTTC.